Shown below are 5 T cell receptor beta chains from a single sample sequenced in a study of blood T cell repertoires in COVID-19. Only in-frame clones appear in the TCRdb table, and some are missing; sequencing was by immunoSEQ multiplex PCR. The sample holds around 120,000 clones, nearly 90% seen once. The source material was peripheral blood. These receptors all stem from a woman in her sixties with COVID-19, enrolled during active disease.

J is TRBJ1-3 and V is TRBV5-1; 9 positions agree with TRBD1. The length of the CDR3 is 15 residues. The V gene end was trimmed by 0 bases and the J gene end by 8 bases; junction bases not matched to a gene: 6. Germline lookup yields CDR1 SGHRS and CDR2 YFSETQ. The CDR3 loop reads CASSLVGDRVDTIYF. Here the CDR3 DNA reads TGCGCCAGCAGCTTGGTCGGGGACAGGGTGGACACCATATATTTT.

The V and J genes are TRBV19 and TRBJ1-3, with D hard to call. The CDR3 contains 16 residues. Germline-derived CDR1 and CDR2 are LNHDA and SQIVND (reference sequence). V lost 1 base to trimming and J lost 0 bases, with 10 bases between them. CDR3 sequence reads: CASSIGSHGSGNTIYF. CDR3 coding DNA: TGTGCCAGTAGTATAGGATCCCACGGCTCTGGAAACACCATATATTTT.

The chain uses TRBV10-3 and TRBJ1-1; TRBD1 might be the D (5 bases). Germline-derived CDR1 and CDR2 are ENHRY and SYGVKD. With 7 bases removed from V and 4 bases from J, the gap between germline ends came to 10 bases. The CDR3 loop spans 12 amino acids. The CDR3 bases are TGTGCCATCACCTCGGGGGGCACTGAAGCTTTCTTT. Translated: CAITSGGTEAFF.

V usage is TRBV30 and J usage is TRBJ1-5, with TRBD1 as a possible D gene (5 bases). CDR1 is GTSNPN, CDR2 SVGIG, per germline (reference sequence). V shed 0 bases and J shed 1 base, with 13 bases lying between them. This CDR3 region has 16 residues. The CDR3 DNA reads TGTGCCTGGAGTGTCACGGAGGGGATAAGCAATCAGCCCCAGCATTTT. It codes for CAWSVTEGISNQPQHF.

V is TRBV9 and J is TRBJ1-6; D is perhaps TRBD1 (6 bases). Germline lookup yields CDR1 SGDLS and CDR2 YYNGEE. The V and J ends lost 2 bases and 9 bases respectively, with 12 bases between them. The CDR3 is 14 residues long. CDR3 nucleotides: TGTGCCAGCAGCGTTGGGGGCAGCGGTTCACCCCTCCACTTT. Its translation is CASSVGGSGSPLHF.